Sequencing of this T cell receptor beta chain was carried out in a study of T cell repertoires in cytomegalovirus infection. CDR3 length: 12 residues. The germline V gene encodes CDR1 DFQATT and CDR2 SNEGSKA (reference sequence). V lost 4 bases and J lost 3, with 10 bases in between. TCRdb re-analysed the reads in MiXCR, keeping a single row per CDR3 protein. The table has approximately 200,000 distinct CDR3 sequences, under 25% seen once. There are many counts of this clonotype. The antigen remains undetermined. Study-wide points: In two of eight donors, the top clonotype was HLA-C-restricted CMV-specific.

The receptor was derived from a human donor in good health (CMV status not recorded). Some clones in this sample may be carry-over from other donors' samples. The gene calls are TRBV20-1 and TRBJ2-7, with a possible D match to TRBD1 (5 bases). Input material: CD8+ T cells from PBMCs. CDR3 residues: CSATPGFYEQYF. CDR3 nucleotides: TGCAGTGCTACCCCAGGGTTCTACGAGCAGTACTTC.